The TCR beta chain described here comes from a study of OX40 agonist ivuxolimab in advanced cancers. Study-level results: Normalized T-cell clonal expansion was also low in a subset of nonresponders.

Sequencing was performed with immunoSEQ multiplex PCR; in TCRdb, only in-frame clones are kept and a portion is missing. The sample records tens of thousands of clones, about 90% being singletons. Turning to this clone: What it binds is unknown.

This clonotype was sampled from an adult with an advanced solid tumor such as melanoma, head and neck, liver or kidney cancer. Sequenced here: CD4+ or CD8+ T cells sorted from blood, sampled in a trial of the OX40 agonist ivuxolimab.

The CDR3, as DNA: TGCGCCAGCAGCTTGCGGACAGACCTCTATGGCTACACCTTC. This sequence encodes CASSLRTDLYGYTF. The V call is TRBV5-1, the J call TRBJ1-2, with a possible D match to TRBD1 (6 bases). Trimming took 1 base from V and 4 from J, leaving 11 bases between them. This CDR3 has 14 amino acids. Germline V lookup: CDR1 SGHRS, CDR2 YFSETQ.